The present T cell receptor beta chain was sequenced within a study of blood T cells in healthy people across ages. Combining a sample-barcoded 5' primer with a J-beta primer mix, a second PCR ran for about 7 to 11 cycles. Each CDR3 protein is one row after TCRdb ran MiXCR on the 5' RACE reads. The data contain some 800,000 distinct CDR3 sequences, around 25% of them singletons. The V gene end was trimmed by 3 bases and the J gene end by 4 bases; junction bases not matched to a gene: 7. Germline loops: CDR1 SGHRS, CDR2 YFSETQ. The CDR3 loop spans 14 amino acids. This sample was shared with a second study, whose subject was T cells of mothers and their children.

Specimen: blood. The receptor was derived from a boy aged 10-17 years in good health. V usage is TRBV5-1 and J usage is TRBJ2-7; 7 bases are shared with TRBD1. The CDR3: CASSSAGGKYEQYF. The CDR3 DNA is TGCGCCAGCAGCTCCGCAGGGGGTAAATACGAGCAGTACTTC.